Described below is a single TCR beta chain sequence and its context. Profiling relied on immunoSEQ multiplex PCR, and the TCRdb table lists in-frame clones only, not all of them. This sample carries 60,000 to 80,000 clones, roughly 92% of them seen once, and the ten largest clones take roughly 0.39%. The data were obtained in a study of technical replicates of blood from a handful of donors. Sequencing input: T cells isolated from PBMCs. This sequence was found in a human donor in good health.

CDR3 DNA: TGCGCCAGCAGCCAAGAGTCCACAGTACCATCCTACGAGCAGTACTTC. Translation: CASSQESTVPSYEQYF. The V gene is TRBV4-3, the J gene TRBJ2-7; D unresolved. Per the germline V gene, CDR1 is LGHNA and CDR2 is YSLEER. V was shortened by 0 bases and J by 1 base, with 13 bases between the two germline ends. The CDR3 runs to 16 residues.